Below, 9 T cell receptor beta chains from the same sample are listed, as sequenced in a study of molecular identifiers for immune sequencing clone quantification. TCRdb re-analysed the PCR reads in MiXCR, keeping a single row per CDR3 protein. The sample holds about 500,000 distinct CDR3 sequences; under 30% are singletons and the top ten take around 0.8%. Sequencing used naive CD8+ T cells from blood, with Jurkat cell RNA spiked in. The subset is: FACS-sorted CD8+CD4-CCR7+CD45RA+ naive T cells. These TCRs come from a human donor in good health. Some libraries in this study had Jurkat cell RNA spiked in.

The genes are TRBV11-2 and TRBJ2-2; 16 nucleotides match TRBD2. The CDR3 is 19 residues long. The germline CDR1 and CDR2 sequences are SGHAT and FQNNGV. J lost 7 bases, V lost 4 bases, and 12 bases had no gene match. The CDR3 is CASSSPGTSGGAISGELFF. The CDR3, as DNA: TGTGCCAGCAGCTCGCCCGGGACTAGCGGGGGGGCGATAAGCGGGGAGCTGTTTTTT.

Turning to this clonotype: A read error is possible here, since a much larger clone lies one base away. V is TRBV28 and J is TRBJ2-5; D gene ambiguous. CDR1 and CDR2 (germline): MDHEN, SYDVKM. This CDR3 is built from 13 residues. The V end was cut by 8 bases, the J end by 3 bases, with 13 bases between. The CDR3: CASCARPEETQYF. The DNA for the CDR3 is TGTGCCAGCTGTGCCCGACCAGAAGAGACCCAGTACTTC.

With regard to this clonotype: A junction boundary mismatches the germline segment, possibly from a read error. The V gene is TRBV19, the J gene TRBJ2-7; D ambiguous. The germline CDR1 and CDR2 sequences are LNHDA and SQIVND (reference sequence). The CDR3 has 13 residues. The CDR3 DNA is TGTGCCAGTGGTATAGTCGGAACCTACGAGCAGTACTTC. Its protein product is CASGIVGTYEQYF.

The V call is TRBV11-3, the J call TRBJ2-7; no reliable D call. This CDR3 is 17 amino acids long. The V end lost 5 bases, the J end lost 2 bases, and 22 bases lay between the germline ends. The V gene's germline CDR1 is SGHNT and CDR2 YENEEA. CDR3 residues: CASSRLESIGITYEQYF. In DNA, the CDR3 is TGTGCCAGCAGCCGCTTAGAGTCGATAGGAATAACCTACGAGCAGTACTTC.

Details on this clonotype: This may be a read error, as it is one base from a much larger clone. V gene TRBV19 combines with J gene TRBJ2-3; D may be TRBD1 or TRBD2 (6 bases each). Germline V gene data show CDR1 as LNHDA and CDR2 as SQIVND (reference sequence). This CDR3 spans 14 amino acids. With 7 bases removed from V and 6 bases from J, the gap between germline ends came to 17 bases. The DNA of the CDR3 is TGTGCCAGTAACGACGGGGGCCCGGGCGATACGCAGTATTTT. This codes for CASNDGGPGDTQYF.

This clonotype was recorded many times. The CDR3 is CASSHRLQETQYF. DNA for the CDR3: TGTGCCAGCAGCCACAGGCTTCAAGAGACCCAGTACTTC. The genes are TRBV25-1 and TRBJ2-5; D is possibly TRBD1 (5 bases). In germline, CDR1 is MGHDK, CDR2 SYGVNS. Trimming removed 6 bases from V and 2 bases from J, with 10 bases in between. The CDR3 has 13 residues.

This rearrangement joins TRBV19 to TRBJ2-7; D gene ambiguous. From germline, CDR1 is LNHDA and CDR2 SQIVND (reference sequence). The CDR3 length is 14 residues. V lost 4 bases, J lost 4 bases, and 14 bases lay in between. This chain's CDR3 is CASSTSQLGYEQYF. In nucleotides, the CDR3 is TGTGCCAGTAGTACCTCCCAGCTGGGTTACGAGCAGTACTTC.

This clonotype appeared many times. This rearrangement joins TRBV30 to TRBJ2-7; 10 nucleotides match TRBD1. V dropped 4 bases and J dropped 3; count of bases not matched to a gene: 9. CDR1 and CDR2 (germline): GTSNPN, SVGIG (reference sequence). This CDR3 has 15 residues. DNA for the CDR3: TGTGCCTGGAAAGGTCGAGGACAGGGGGTCTACGAGCAGTACTTC. Translating gives CAWKGRGQGVYEQYF.

CDR3 amino acids: CASRARTVYNSPLHF. DNA for the CDR3: TGTGCCAGCAGAGCCCGGACAGTTTATAATTCACCCCTCCACTTT. The rearrangement uses TRBV2 and TRBJ1-6; tentatively, D is TRBD1 (6 bases). Germline V CDR1 and CDR2: SNHLY, FYNNEI. The CDR3 spans 15 residues. The V end was cut by 6 bases, the J end by 4 bases, with 13 bases between.